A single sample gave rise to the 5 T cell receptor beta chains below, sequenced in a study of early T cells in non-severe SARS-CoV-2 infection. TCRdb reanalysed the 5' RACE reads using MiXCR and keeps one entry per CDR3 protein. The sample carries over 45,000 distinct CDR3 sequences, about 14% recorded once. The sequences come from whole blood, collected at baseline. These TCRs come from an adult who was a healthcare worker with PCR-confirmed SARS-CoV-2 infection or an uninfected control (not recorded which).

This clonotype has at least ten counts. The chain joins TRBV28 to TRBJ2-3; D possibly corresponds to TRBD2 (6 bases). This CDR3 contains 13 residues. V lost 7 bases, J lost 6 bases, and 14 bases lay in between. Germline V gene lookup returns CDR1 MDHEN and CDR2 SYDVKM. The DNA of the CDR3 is TGTGCCAGCATCATCTTGGGGGGTGATACGCAGTATTTT. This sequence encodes CASIILGGDTQYF. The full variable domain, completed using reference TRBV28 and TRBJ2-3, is DVKVTQSSRYLVKRTGEKVFLECVQDMDHENMFWYRQDPGLGLRLIYFSYDVKMKEKGDIPEGYSVSREKKERFSLILESASTNQTSMYLCASIILGGDTQYFGPGTRLTVL.

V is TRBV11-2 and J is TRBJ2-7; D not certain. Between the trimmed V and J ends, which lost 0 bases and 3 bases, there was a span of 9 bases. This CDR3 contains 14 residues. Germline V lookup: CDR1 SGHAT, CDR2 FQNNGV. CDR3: CASSLDQVVYEQYF. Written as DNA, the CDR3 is TGTGCCAGCAGCTTAGATCAGGTGGTCTACGAGCAGTACTTC.

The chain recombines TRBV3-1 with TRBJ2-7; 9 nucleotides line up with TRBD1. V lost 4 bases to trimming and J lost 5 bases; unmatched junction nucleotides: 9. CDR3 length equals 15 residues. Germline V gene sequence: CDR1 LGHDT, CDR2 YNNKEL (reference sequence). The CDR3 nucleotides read TGTGCCAGCAGCCTGCAATCGGACAGGGGTGACGAGCAGTACTTC. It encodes CASSLQSDRGDEQYF.

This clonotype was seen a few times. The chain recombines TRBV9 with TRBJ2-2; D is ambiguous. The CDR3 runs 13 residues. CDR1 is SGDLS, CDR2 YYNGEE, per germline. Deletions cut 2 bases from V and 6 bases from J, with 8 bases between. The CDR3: CASSVRMAGELFF. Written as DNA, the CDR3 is TGTGCCAGCAGCGTTAGGATGGCCGGGGAGCTGTTTTTT.

CDR3 loop: CASSGKVNTEAFF. The CDR3 DNA follows: TGTGCCAGCAGCGGGAAAGTGAACACTGAAGCTTTCTTT. The chain joins TRBV2 to TRBJ1-1, with no clear D. Per germline, CDR1 SNHLY and CDR2 FYNNEI. Trimming took off 6 bases at V and 0 bases at J, with 8 bases between the two ends. The CDR3 sequence is 13 residues long.